The 10 T cell receptor beta chains reported below all come from one sample, sequenced in a study of blood T cell repertoires in COVID-19. Profiled with immunoSEQ multiplex PCR; TCRdb holds only in-frame clones, not every one. In the table there are hundreds of thousands of clones, about 86% of which are singletons. Sequences were obtained from peripheral blood. The receptor source for this set is a woman aged 25 to 39 who had recovered from COVID-19.

The chain recombines TRBV5-1 with TRBJ1-4; the match to TRBD1 covers 8 bases. Germline CDR1 is SGHRS and CDR2 is YFSETQ. The CDR3 has 16 residues. V lost 5 bases to trimming and J lost 0 bases; unmatched junction nucleotides: 6. CDR3 loop: CASRKGQGSTNEKLFF. The CDR3 nucleotides are TGCGCCAGCAGGAAAGGACAGGGATCAACTAATGAAAAACTGTTTTTT.

J is TRBJ1-5 and V is TRBV2; TRBD1 might be the D (5 bases). CDR1 SNHLY and CDR2 FYNNEI come from the germline V gene. The CDR3 is 13 amino acids. Trimming removed 6 bases from V and 5 bases from J, with 11 bases in between. The CDR3 reads CASRTEVDQPQHF. The DNA for the CDR3 is TGTGCCAGCAGGACAGAAGTTGATCAGCCCCAGCATTTT.

The V and J genes are TRBV7-2 and TRBJ2-3; D perhaps matches TRBD2 (6 bases). From germline, CDR1 is SGHTA and CDR2 FQGNSA. V was shortened by 8 bases and J by 4 bases, with 16 bases between the two germline ends. The CDR3 extends over 14 amino acids. CDR3 in DNA: TGTGCCAGCCTATTGGCGGGGCCGCCAGATACGCAGTATTTT. It is translated as CASLLAGPPDTQYF.

The chain couples TRBV25-1 to TRBJ1-1, with 10 bases aligning to TRBD1. There are 14 residues in the CDR3. The germline gives CDR1 MGHDK, CDR2 SYGVNS. The J segment lost 2 bases and the V segment lost 4 bases, leaving 1 base of the junction unmatched. CDR3: CASSGTGGNTEAFF. DNA of the CDR3: TGTGCCAGCAGTGGGACAGGGGGAAACACTGAAGCTTTCTTT.

This clone was detected ten times or more. The chain combines TRBV7-9 with TRBJ2-7; D perhaps matches TRBD2 (6 bases). V lost 7 bases and J lost 5, with 15 bases in between. Germline V gives CDR1 SEHNR, CDR2 FQNEAQ (reference sequence). The CDR3 length is 13 residues. The CDR3 DNA sequence: TGTGCCAGCACTGACAACCCGGGGGACGAGCAGTACTTC. The encoded protein is CASTDNPGDEQYF.

The rearrangement links TRBV4-3 to TRBJ1-6, with TRBD1 matching 11 bases. There are 12 residues in the CDR3. V gave up 8 bases and J gave up 9 bases; unmatched junction bases: 0. CDR1 is LGHNA and CDR2 is YSLEER in the germline V gene. Here the CDR3 DNA reads TGCGCCAGCGGGACAGGGGGTTCACCCCTCCACTTT. It yields the protein CASGTGGSPLHF.

CDR3 DNA: TGTGCCAGCAGCCTAGGGGAGAACACTGAAGCTTTCTTT. Protein product: CASSLGENTEAFF. The V and J genes are TRBV4-2 and TRBJ1-1, with TRBD1 as a possible D gene (5 bases). V lost 4 bases and J lost 1, with 7 bases in between. CDR1 LGHNA and CDR2 YNFKEQ come from the germline V gene. The CDR3 runs 13 residues.

CDR3 coding DNA: TGTGCCACGGGGGAACACGGGACAGGGACCTACAATGAGCAGTTCTTC. It translates to CATGEHGTGTYNEQFF. The chain recombines TRBV10-3 with TRBJ2-1; 9 bases are a match to TRBD1. This CDR3 has 16 residues. Germline CDR1 is ENHRY and CDR2 is SYGVKD. Germline trimming cut 10 bases from V and 2 bases from J; bases unmatched to any gene: 12.

This chain connects TRBV27 to TRBJ2-1; 11 nucleotides align to TRBD1. Germline CDR1 MNHEY, CDR2 SMNVEV (reference sequence). There are 18 residues in the CDR3. V lost 5 bases and J lost 0; bases outside the gene matches: 9. CDR3 sequence reads: CASSPPPGTGGSYNEQFF. The CDR3 DNA follows: TGTGCCAGCAGTCCCCCACCCGGGACAGGGGGCTCCTACAATGAGCAGTTCTTC.

The gene calls are TRBV4-1 and TRBJ2-5, with 7 bases matching TRBD2. The CDR3 is 14 residues long. Trimming cost V 4 bases and J 5 bases; bases outside gene matches: 7. From germline, CDR1 is MGHRA and CDR2 YSYEKL. Written as DNA, the CDR3 is TGCGCCAGCAGCCGGACTGGACTAGAGGAGACCCAGTACTTC. It yields the protein CASSRTGLEETQYF.